The entry that follows covers one T cell receptor (beta chain) sequence. Its specificity is not known. Adult donors, all healthy and HIV-negative, had no recent acute infections or vaccinations. Measured with immunoSEQ multiplex PCR; TCRdb has only the in-frame clones, and not every one. This sample carries about 980,000 clones, about 80% of them seen once, and the ten largest clones take about 1.5%. This record belongs to a study of shared clonotypes between healthy human individuals. Study-wide context: A donor's plate count was three for CD4 naive and three for CD4 memory; CD8 naive had two and CD8 memory one.

Study conclusions and caveats: Represented diversity, genetic and exposure-history alike, was limited by few donors. In general, naive subsets displayed greater estimated richness than memory subsets did.

The length of the CDR3 is 16 residues. The V gene's germline CDR1 is MNHEY and CDR2 SVGAGI. The junction had 12 bases not matched to a gene; V was cut back by 4 bases and J by 7 bases. The TCR comes from a young man in good health. Sequencing was done on a sample of memory CD4+ T cells sorted from blood. Described subset: CD45RA-negative fraction. The chain carries TRBV6-5 and TRBJ2-3, with 9 bases aligning to TRBD2. The CDR3 is CASSSTLAGAPHTQYF. The CDR3 DNA sequence: TGTGCCAGCAGTTCGACTTTAGCGGGAGCACCCCATACGCAGTATTTT.